This record concerns one T cell receptor (beta chain) sequence. The antigen remains unidentified. Trimming took off 5 bases at V and 4 bases at J, with 14 bases between the two ends. The CDR3 spans 14 residues. The germline V gene encodes CDR1 ENHRY and CDR2 SYGVKD. This sample was taken from a study of cytomegalovirus exposure and HLA in healthy donors. Overall study findings and caveats: Cytomegalovirus association was listed for 150 to 200 TCR beta chains. Generally TCR sequences proved uncommon, though certain public TCRs appeared in numerous donors.

The method was immunoSEQ multiplex PCR; TCRdb's version includes in-frame clones alone and lacks a portion of them. The sample lists 150,000 to 200,000 clones, around 85% occurring once. The receptor was derived from a young man in good health and CMV-seropositive. This sequence joins TRBV10-3 and TRBJ1-2; D is perhaps TRBD1 (5 bases). Sequencing was carried out using PBMCs. The CDR3 DNA is TGTGCCATCAGTTACCAGACAGCCGCCTATGGCTACACCTTC. It codes for CAISYQTAAYGYTF.